The clone carrying this T cell receptor beta chain was counted many times. The V gene's germline CDR1 is SGHRS and CDR2 YFSETQ. The junction had 8 bases not matched to a gene; V was cut back by 5 bases and J by 4 bases. The CDR3 totals 14 residues. MiXCR was run by TCRdb on the 5' RACE reads, yielding one entry per CDR3 protein. The sample includes 50,000 to 80,000 distinct CDR3 sequences, approximately 23% of them seen just once. The V gene is TRBV5-1, the J gene TRBJ1-2; 7 bases map to TRBD1. Sequencing used memory CD4+ T cells sorted from a lymph node. Indicated subset: memory CD4+ T cells, CD4+CD45RO+CD25-. This receptor was identified in a female donor with breast cancer. CDR3 region: CASSPSQGLYGYTF. The CDR3 DNA is TGCGCCAGCAGTCCCTCACAGGGGCTCTATGGCTACACCTTC.